This entry is about one T cell receptor beta chain. As yet, its antigen is unknown. The sample originates from a study of T cells after yellow fever vaccination. The overall study: Preparation used SMART-Seq v4 Ultra Low Input for the low-cell-number fractions. Points from the study as a whole: Relatively few clonotypes were ones that appeared in both CD4 and CD8 compartments. From the bulk population, abundant clonotypes could contaminate and appear within FACS-sorted repertoires.

UMIs and a universal primer site were added when TCR cDNA was made by 5'RACE template switching. TCRdb reprocessed the 5' RACE reads via MiXCR and lists one record per CDR3 protein. Of hundreds of thousands of distinct CDR3 sequences detected, about 12% appear once; the ten largest clones hold approximately 15%. The CDR3 length is 19 residues. CDR1 SGHDN and CDR2 FVKESK come from the germline V gene. The ends lost 0 bases at V and 3 bases at J; junction bases unmatched: 14. The clonotype was recovered from a man aged 25 to 40 who received the YFV17D yellow fever vaccine. Sequenced here: PBMCs, sampled on the day of the yellow fever booster vaccination. The chain couples TRBV14 to TRBJ2-7, with 10 bases aligning to TRBD2. The CDR3 coding sequence is TGTGCCAGCAGCCAAGATAGGCTAGCGGGAGACCGGAATATCTACGAGCAGTACTTC. Its protein is CASSQDRLAGDRNIYEQYF.